The 20 T cell receptor beta chains presented below share a single source sample, sequenced in a study of shared clonotypes between healthy human individuals (dated by TCRdb to between 2020 and 2021). CD8 naive samples were CD45RO-negative cells positively selected for CCR7, giving a CD45RA+CCR7+ population that excluded TemRA cells. Library preparation was by the immunoSEQ multiplex PCR assay. Here the immuneACCESS table is served through TCRdb, limited to in-frame sequences with V and J called. Missing clones are a known gap in these copies; in checked studies unresolved V genes cover under half, and the rest lacks a known reason. This sample is represented by about 2.2 million clones; 90% to 95% of them were singletons. Approximately 1.7% of the sample comes from the top ten. The specimen was naive CD8+ T cells from PBMCs. The label giving this sample's cell subset or site can be read as: CD45RA+CCR7+. These receptors were collected from a man between 18 and 35 years old in good health. Some clones in this sample may be carry-over from other donors' samples.

This clone appeared a few times. The rearrangement joins TRBV14 to TRBJ1-2, with unresolved D. Germline lookup yields CDR1 SGHDN and CDR2 FVKESK. This CDR3 is built from 12 residues. V shed 1 base and J shed 7 bases, with 7 bases lying between them. CDR3: CASSQVLSGYTF. The CDR3 DNA reads as TGTGCCAGCAGCCAAGTACTTTCTGGCTACACCTTC.

The chain links TRBV5-8 to TRBJ1-1; D remains unclear. The CDR3 is 14 residues long. Trimming took 0 bases from V and 5 from J, leaving 11 bases between them. The germline V gene encodes CDR1 SGHTS and CDR2 YDEGEE. The chain's CDR3 is CASSLEQYKTEAFF. The CDR3 nucleotides read TGTGCCAGCAGCTTGGAACAATATAAGACTGAAGCTTTCTTT.

V and J are TRBV18 and TRBJ2-7, with 8 bases matching TRBD1. The CDR3 has 15 residues. The J segment lost 3 bases and the V segment lost 4 bases, leaving 8 bases of the junction unmatched. Germline lookup yields CDR1 KGHSH and CDR2 LQKENI. CDR3 region: CASSLGQGSFYEQYF. As DNA, the CDR3 is TGTGCCAGCTCACTCGGACAGGGAAGTTTCTACGAGCAGTACTTC.

On this clone: In the same sample, other DNA sequences code for this CDR3. The chain combines TRBV10-3 with TRBJ1-5; D is undetermined. The germline V gene encodes CDR1 ENHRY and CDR2 SYGVKD. This CDR3 contains 12 residues. Trimming cost V 0 bases and J 5 bases, with 2 bases left between them. DNA for the CDR3: TGTGCCATCAGTGAGTCAGATCAGCCCCAGCATTTT. Its protein product is CAISESDQPQHF.

This clone was detected once. This chain links TRBV7-8 with TRBJ2-1; D is undetermined. From germline, CDR1 is SGHVS and CDR2 FQNEAQ. The V and J ends lost 1 base and 0 bases respectively, with 16 bases between them. CDR3 length equals 18 residues. CDR3 DNA: TGTGCCAGCAGCTTAGTTAAGGCGCCAGCCAGCTCCTACAATGAGCAGTTCTTC. Its protein is CASSLVKAPASSYNEQFF.

The V call is TRBV5-1, the J call TRBJ2-3; 15 bases line up with TRBD2. The germline V gene has CDR1 SGHRS and CDR2 YFSETQ. This CDR3 is 18 amino acids long. The V and J ends lost 6 bases and 4 bases, in that order; junction bases with no gene match: 12. In DNA form, the CDR3 reads TGCGCCAGCACCCCGTTGGGACTAGCGGGAGGCAGGGCAGATACGCAGTATTTT. As protein: CASTPLGLAGGRADTQYF.

This chain connects TRBV6-5 to TRBJ1-1; 11 nucleotides line up with TRBD1. Germline trimming cut 4 bases from V and 1 base from J; bases unmatched to any gene: 5. The length of the CDR3 is 16 residues. The germline V gene encodes CDR1 MNHEY and CDR2 SVGAGI. This CDR3 is CASSFTGTGGNTEAFF. In nucleotides, the CDR3 is TGTGCCAGCAGTTTTACCGGGACAGGGGGGAACACTGAAGCTTTCTTT.

This clone was recorded once. V and J are TRBV7-3 and TRBJ1-1; D is uncertain. The V end was cut by 1 base, the J end by 0 bases, with 9 bases between. From germline, CDR1 is SGHTA and CDR2 FQGTGA. The CDR3 sequence is 15 residues long. CDR3 sequence reads: CASSLIGGVNTEAFF. The CDR3 DNA reads TGTGCCAGCAGCTTAATAGGTGGGGTGAACACTGAAGCTTTCTTT.

The chain links TRBV7-9 to TRBJ2-7; D is possibly TRBD2 (5 bases). There are 15 residues in the CDR3. CDR1 SEHNR and CDR2 FQNEAQ come from the germline V gene (reference sequence). Trimming took off 5 bases at V and 4 bases at J, with 18 bases between the two ends. The CDR3 nucleotides are TGTGCCAGCAGCACCGGCGGGCGCGGGCGGTACGAGCAGTACTTC. This sequence encodes CASSTGGRGRYEQYF.

The V and J genes are TRBV28 and TRBJ1-1, with 7 bases fitting TRBD1. The germline gives CDR1 MDHEN, CDR2 SYDVKM. Unmatched junction bases numbered 12, after V lost 5 bases and J lost 3 bases. CDR3 length: 16 amino acids. CDR3 protein: CASSPDRVFYYTEAFF. CDR3 DNA: TGTGCCAGCAGTCCAGACAGGGTTTTTTATTACACTGAAGCTTTCTTT.

The V gene is TRBV7-9, the J gene TRBJ1-3; D is undetermined. The CDR3 runs to 15 residues. Germline CDR1 is SEHNR and CDR2 is FQNEAQ (reference sequence). Trimming took off 6 bases at V and 2 bases at J, with 14 bases between the two ends. The DNA of the CDR3 is TGTGCCAGCAGGGGAGAGGGCAGAACTGGAAACACCATATATTTT. Residues: CASRGEGRTGNTIYF.

The gene calls are TRBV7-8 and TRBJ2-2, with D unclear. CDR3 length: 13 residues. CDR1 SGHVS and CDR2 FQNEAQ come from the germline V gene. V dropped 7 bases and J dropped 7 bases, with 13 bases sitting between them. CDR3 sequence: CASTHGIDGELFF. CDR3 in DNA: TGTGCCAGCACCCATGGGATTGACGGGGAGCTGTTTTTT.

The chain is built from TRBV10-3 and TRBJ2-3; 7 bases match TRBD2. Germline CDR1 reads ENHRY; CDR2 reads SYGVKD. This CDR3 spans 16 amino acids. V was clipped by 2 bases and J by 2 bases; unmatched bases: 7. The CDR3 coding sequence is TGTGCCATCAGTGAGCCCGGGGCGGGGGACACAGATACGCAGTATTTT. It is translated as CAISEPGAGDTDTQYF.

This rearrangement joins TRBV28 to TRBJ1-5; maybe TRBD1 (6 bases). Trimming removed 2 bases at V and 5 bases at J, with 10 bases between. In germline, CDR1 is MDHEN, CDR2 SYDVKM. The CDR3 totals 14 residues. The CDR3 sequence is CASSLRDTDQPQHF. CDR3 DNA: TGTGCCAGCAGTTTACGGGACACAGATCAGCCCCAGCATTTT.

The V gene is TRBV7-3, the J gene TRBJ2-1, with D tentatively TRBD1 (6 bases). V gave up 4 bases and J gave up 6 bases, with 10 bases separating them. This CDR3 contains 13 residues. Germline V gene sequence: CDR1 SGHTA, CDR2 FQGTGA. CDR3 nucleotide sequence: TGTGCCAGCAGCTACCCAGGGGCCAATGAGCAGTTCTTC. It specifies CASSYPGANEQFF.

The rearrangement links TRBV11-3 to TRBJ2-2; 8 nucleotides align to TRBD1. CDR1 SGHNT and CDR2 YENEEA come from the germline V gene. Losses at the gene ends were 0 bases for V and 4 bases for J; bases not matched to a gene: 4. CDR3 length equals 16 residues. The chain's CDR3 is CASSLDPGGGTGELFF. As DNA, the CDR3 is TGTGCCAGCAGCTTAGATCCAGGGGGCGGCACCGGGGAGCTGTTTTTT.

This clone was detected once. The rearrangement links TRBV27 to TRBJ2-5; a possible D gene is TRBD2 (6 bases). V dropped 6 bases and J dropped 5 bases, with 25 bases sitting between them. The CDR3 totals 17 residues. The germline CDR1 and CDR2 sequences are MNHEY and SMNVEV (reference sequence). CDR3 sequence reads: CASRSRPTGGSEETQYF. The CDR3 region has the DNA TGTGCCAGCAGAAGCCGACCTACTGGAGGGAGTGAGGAGACCCAGTACTTC.

The chain links TRBV7-9 to TRBJ2-1; 8 bases fit TRBD2. CDR3 length: 16 residues. V gave up 7 bases and J gave up 1 base; unmatched junction bases: 9. Germline V CDR1 and CDR2: SEHNR, FQNEAQ (reference sequence). CDR3 nucleotides: TGTGCCAGCATCCCTGCCCAGCGGGAGTCCTACAATGAGCAGTTCTTC. The encoded protein is CASIPAQRESYNEQFF. The full variable domain, rest sourced from reference TRBV7-9 and TRBJ2-1, is DTGVSQNPRHKITKRGQNVTFRCDPISEHNRLYWYRQTLGQGPEFLTYFQNEAQLEKSRLLSDRFSAERPKGSFSTLEIQRTEQGDSAMYLCASIPAQRESYNEQFFGPGTRLTVL.

This chain links TRBV11-2 with TRBJ2-1, with D tentatively TRBD1 (7 bases). This CDR3 comprises 16 residues. Trimming cost V 0 bases and J 4 bases, with 13 bases left between them. Germline V gene lookup returns CDR1 SGHAT and CDR2 FQNNGV. CDR3 residues: CASSLDAGQIYNEQFF. The CDR3 DNA reads as TGTGCCAGCAGCTTAGACGCGGGACAGATTTACAATGAGCAGTTCTTC.

This clone has just a few counts. The chain joins TRBV19 to TRBJ2-2; D gene ambiguous. Trimming removed 8 bases from V and 4 bases from J, with 11 bases in between. CDR1 LNHDA and CDR2 SQIVND come from the germline V gene (reference sequence). The CDR3 spans 13 residues. The CDR3 nucleotides read TGTGCCAGTTCCCCCACGTTCACCGGGGAGCTGTTTTTT. Translation: CASSPTFTGELFF.